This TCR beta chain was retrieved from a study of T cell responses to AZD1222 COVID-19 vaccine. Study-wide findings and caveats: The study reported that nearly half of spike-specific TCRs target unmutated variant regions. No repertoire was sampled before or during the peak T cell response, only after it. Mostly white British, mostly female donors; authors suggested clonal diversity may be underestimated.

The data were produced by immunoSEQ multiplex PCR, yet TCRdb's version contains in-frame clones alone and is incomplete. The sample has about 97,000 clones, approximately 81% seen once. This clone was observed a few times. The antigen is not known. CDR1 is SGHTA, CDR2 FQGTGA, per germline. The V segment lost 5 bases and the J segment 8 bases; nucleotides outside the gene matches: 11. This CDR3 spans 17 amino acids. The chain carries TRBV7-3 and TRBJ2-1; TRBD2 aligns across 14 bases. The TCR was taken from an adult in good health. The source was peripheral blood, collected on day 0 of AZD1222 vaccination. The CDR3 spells CASSKQGLAGDSDEQFF. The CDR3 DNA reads TGTGCCAGCAGCAAGCAGGGACTAGCGGGAGATAGCGATGAGCAGTTCTTC. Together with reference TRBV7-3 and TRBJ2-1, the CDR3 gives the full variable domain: GAGVSQTPSNKVTEKGKYVELRCDPISGHTALYWYRQSLGQGPEFLIYFQGTGAADDSGLPNDRFFAVRPEGSVSTLKIQRTERGDSAVYLCASSKQGLAGDSDEQFFGPGTRLTVL.